This entry describes one TCR beta chain. This entry belongs to a study of control samples from healthy donors and cancer patients. Germline lookup yields CDR1 LNHNV and CDR2 YYDKDF (reference sequence). After removal of 0 bases from V and 6 bases from J, the junction contained 10 bases not matched to a gene. CDR3 length: 17 amino acids. Generated by immunoSEQ multiplex PCR, the TCRdb table keeps only in-frame clones and is missing some. The table has 350,000 to 450,000 clones, 75% to 95% seen once. V gene TRBV15 combines with J gene TRBJ2-1; 8 nucleotides align to TRBD2. The source material was PBMCs. This sequence originates from a man aged 35 to 55 with head and neck cancer. The CDR3 region has the DNA TGTGCCACCAGCAGAGATCGGTTCGGGGGGGCGGTCAATGAGCAGTTCTTC. This codes for CATSRDRFGGAVNEQFF.